Sequencing of this TCR beta chain was carried out in a study of CD8 T cells in ankylosing spondylitis. Study-wide results and limits: There were earlier reports of some motif variants in reactive arthritis synovial fluid and blood.

In germline, CDR1 is SEHNR, CDR2 FQNEAQ (reference sequence). The CDR3 consists of 13 residues. V was trimmed by 6 bases and J by 3 bases, leaving 9 bases between them. This clonotype was detected many times. Its target is not known. Quantitative molecular-barcoded 5'-RACE generated the TCR beta libraries. TCRdb fed the 5' RACE reads into MiXCR, producing one record per CDR3 protein. The sample has tens of thousands of distinct CDR3 sequences, around a tenth seen once; the top ten hold roughly 15%. The sequence came from a male donor with ankylosing spondylitis or in good health (not recorded which). The chain carries TRBV7-9 and TRBJ2-1, with D possibly matching TRBD1 (6 bases). The sequencing sample was made of blood, either unsorted or a sorted T cell fraction (not recorded which). CDR3 in amino acids: CASRGANYNEQFF. In nucleotides, the CDR3 is TGTGCCAGCAGGGGGGCTAACTACAATGAGCAGTTCTTC.